These 30 T cell receptor beta chains share one sample of origin, sequenced in a study of human T cells and chemical hapten exposure. Regarding time point: patch test 3, about 24 weeks after DPC sensitization. Documented treatment: therapeutic diphenylcyclopropenone sensitization with weekly scalp DPC. TCRdb re-derived calls from the RACE reads in MiXCR, one entry per CDR3 protein. The sample shows about 160,000 distinct CDR3 sequences, 25% to 35% of them seen only once. The sequences come from whole blood, collected in connection with sensitization to the hapten diphenylcyclopropenone (DPC). Receptor source: a woman under 30 with alopecia areata. Some clones in this sample may be carry-over from other donors' samples.

The chain combines TRBV6-2 or TRBV6-3 with TRBJ2-1; D possibly corresponds to TRBD1 (6 bases). V lost 6 bases and J lost 6, with 12 bases in between. Germline CDR1 is MNHEY and CDR2 is SVGEGT. This CDR3 contains 13 residues. This CDR3 reads CASRGPGANEQFF. CDR3 DNA: TGTGCCAGCAGAGGGCCAGGGGCCAATGAGCAGTTCTTC.

In nucleotides, the CDR3 is TGTGCCAGCAGCTCGTCCTTTGCGGAAAACCGCTACGAGCAGTACTTC. It encodes CASSSSFAENRYEQYF. The genes are TRBV5-5 and TRBJ2-7, with D hard to call. CDR3 length equals 16 residues. V was cut by 3 bases and J by 3 bases, with 19 bases left in between. Germline lookup yields CDR1 SGHKS and CDR2 YYEKEE (reference sequence). The whole variable domain, remainder taken from reference TRBV5-5 and TRBJ2-7, is DAGVTQSPTHLIKTRGQQVTLRCSPISGHKSVSWYQQVLGQGPQFIFQYYEKEERGRGNFPDRFSARQFPNYSSELNVNALLLGDSALYLCASSSSFAENRYEQYFGPGTRLTVT.

The CDR3 DNA reads TGCAGTGCTAGTGGGCAGGGGGCGGTGAGCAATCAGCCCCAGCATTTT. It is translated as CSASGQGAVSNQPQHF. The chain recombines TRBV20-1 with TRBJ1-5; 8 nucleotides match TRBD1. CDR1 and CDR2 (germline): DFQATT, SNEGSKA (reference sequence). The CDR3 consists of 16 residues. With 3 bases clipped from V and 1 base from J, the junction kept 8 bases outside the gene matches.

The gene calls are TRBV11-2 and TRBJ2-1; the match to TRBD2 covers 8 bases. This CDR3 region has 14 residues. Germline V gene sequence: CDR1 SGHAT, CDR2 FQNNGV. Trimming took 0 bases from V and 11 from J; bases not matched to a gene: 6. CDR3 DNA sequence: TGTGCCAGCAGCTTAGATAGCGGGGTTGAGAAGCAGTTCTTC. This encodes CASSLDSGVEKQFF.

There are a few counts of this clonotype. The rearrangement joins TRBV6-5 to TRBJ2-7, with 8 bases lining up with TRBD1. With 6 bases clipped from V and 5 bases from J, the junction kept 15 bases outside the gene matches. The CDR3 length is 16 residues. The V gene's germline CDR1 is MNHEY and CDR2 SVGAGI. CDR3 sequence (DNA): TGTGCCAGCAGCCCATTTCCCGGGACAGGACTCCACGAGCAGTACTTC. This encodes CASSPFPGTGLHEQYF.

The chain joins TRBV12-3 or TRBV12-4 to TRBJ1-5; no clear D. With 2 bases removed from V and 4 bases from J, the gap between germline ends came to 18 bases. This CDR3 is built from 17 residues. The CDR3 DNA is TGTGCCAGCAGTTTATTCGGGAGAAGTAGTCTAAATCAGCCCCAGCATTTT. This codes for CASSLFGRSSLNQPQHF.

This chain uses TRBV20-1 with TRBJ1-1; 9 bases match TRBD1. The germline V gene has CDR1 DFQATT and CDR2 SNEGSKA (reference sequence). The CDR3 is made up of 15 amino acids. The V gene end was trimmed by 0 bases and the J gene end by 6 bases; junction bases not matched to a gene: 8. CDR3 sequence (DNA): TGCAGTGCTAGAGACCCGGGACAGGGCGGGCCTGAAGCTTTCTTT. This codes for CSARDPGQGGPEAFF.

A few counts support this clonotype. The J gene is TRBJ1-2, the V gene TRBV18; perhaps TRBD1 as D (6 bases). Between the trimmed V and J ends, which lost 5 bases and 5 bases, there was a span of 18 bases. The CDR3 runs 15 residues. Germline lookup yields CDR1 KGHSH and CDR2 LQKENI. The chain's CDR3 is CASSSGQGPFYGYTF. The CDR3 coding sequence is TGTGCCAGCTCATCGGGACAAGGTCCCTTTTATGGCTACACCTTC.

This clonotype was observed a handful of times. This chain uses TRBV29-1 with TRBJ2-4; D remains unclear. Looked up from germline, CDR1 is SQVTM and CDR2 is ANQGSEA. The V gene lost 6 bases and the J gene lost 0 bases, with 9 bases spanning the gap. This CDR3 region has 13 residues. CDR3 sequence reads: CSVVLGAKNIQYF. The CDR3 DNA reads as TGCAGCGTCGTCTTGGGAGCCAAAAACATTCAGTACTTC.

This clonotype was detected many times. The V and J genes are TRBV7-9 and TRBJ2-1; 7 positions match TRBD2. The CDR3 spans 16 residues. V was pared by 2 bases and J by 4 bases, with 8 bases of the junction left unmatched. CDR1 is SEHNR and CDR2 is FQNEAQ in the germline V gene (reference sequence). In DNA form, the CDR3 reads TGTGCCAGCAGCTTATTCGGCGGGAGTCGGTACAATGAGCAGTTCTTC. Residues: CASSLFGGSRYNEQFF. The complete variable domain, with remaining parts taken from reference TRBV7-9 and TRBJ2-1, reads DTGVSQNPRHKITKRGQNVTFRCDPISEHNRLYWYRQTLGQGPEFLTYFQNEAQLEKSRLLSDRFSAERPKGSFSTLEIQRTEQGDSAMYLCASSLFGGSRYNEQFFGPGTRLTVL.

This clonotype has just one count. The chain couples TRBV4-3 to TRBJ2-1; no firm D call. Germline V lookup: CDR1 LGHNA, CDR2 YSLEER. Trimming removed 2 bases at V and 14 bases at J, with 28 bases between. CDR3 length: 17 amino acids. CDR3 protein: CASSQQFPPDLFTRKFF. The CDR3 DNA follows: TGCGCCAGCAGCCAACAATTCCCCCCGGACCTCTTCACCAGGAAGTTCTTC.

This clonotype was observed a handful of times. The chain joins TRBV7-2 to TRBJ2-3; the D is unclear. The length of the CDR3 is 12 residues. CDR1 is SGHTA, CDR2 FQGNSA, per germline. Between the trimmed V and J ends, which lost 7 bases and 6 bases, there was a span of 11 bases. This chain's CDR3 is CASTEPLDTQYF. In DNA, the CDR3 is TGTGCCAGCACCGAGCCACTGGATACGCAGTATTTT.

The V and J genes are TRBV27 and TRBJ2-2; 8 bases agree with TRBD2. There are 15 residues in the CDR3. Germline assignment: CDR1 MNHEY and CDR2 SMNVEV (reference sequence). J lost 5 bases, V lost 3 bases, and 5 bases had no gene match. The CDR3 DNA reads TGTGCCAGCAGTTTCCGGCTAGCGGGTACCGGGGAGCTGTTTTTT. It specifies CASSFRLAGTGELFF.

The chain has TRBV12-3 or TRBV12-4 and TRBJ2-7; possible D gene TRBD1, 5 bases. This CDR3 is 14 amino acids long. V was clipped by 1 base and J by 2 bases, with 9 bases between them. The chain's CDR3 is CASSLDRFTYEQYF. The CDR3 nucleotides are TGTGCCAGCAGTTTAGACAGGTTCACCTACGAGCAGTACTTC.

This clonotype was detected a few times. The V and J genes are TRBV7-2 and TRBJ1-3, with 7 bases fitting TRBD1. This CDR3 contains 17 residues. The J segment lost 0 bases and the V segment lost 1 base, leaving 6 bases of the junction unmatched. Germline lookup yields CDR1 SGHTA and CDR2 FQGNSA. For the CDR3, the DNA is TGTGCCAGCAGCTTAGACCGGGACAGAGACTCTGGAAACACCATATATTTT. Its translation: CASSLDRDRDSGNTIYF.

The V call is TRBV4-1, the J call TRBJ1-1; D is ambiguous. The V gene's germline CDR1 is MGHRA and CDR2 YSYEKL. V lost 1 base to trimming and J lost 7 bases, with 13 bases between them. CDR3 size: 14 residues. CDR3 sequence: CASSQVRPRVEAFF. The CDR3 nucleotides read TGCGCCAGCAGCCAAGTCCGACCAAGGGTTGAAGCTTTCTTT.

This chain connects TRBV6-6 to TRBJ2-3; 9 positions agree with TRBD1. This CDR3 contains 17 residues. CDR1 and CDR2 (germline): MNHNY, SVGAGI (reference sequence). With V trimmed by 5 bases and J by 6 bases, 15 bases remained unmatched. The DNA of the CDR3 is TGTGCCAGCAGTCAGCCTTACAGGGGGCTGGAGAAGGATACGCAGTATTTT. This sequence encodes CASSQPYRGLEKDTQYF.

The chain carries TRBV12-3 or TRBV12-4 and TRBJ1-2, with D maybe TRBD1 (5 bases). Trimming took 5 bases from V and 8 from J, leaving 12 bases between them. CDR3 size: 12 residues. The DNA of the CDR3 is TGTGCCAGCAGTCCTGGGGGGGGAGGCTACACCTTC. Translated: CASSPGGGGYTF.

This clonotype was observed at least ten times. V gene TRBV3-1 combines with J gene TRBJ1-5; 7 bases match TRBD1. CDR1 LGHDT and CDR2 YNNKEL come from the germline V gene (reference sequence). V shed 0 bases and J 2 bases; nucleotides not matched to a gene: 4. The CDR3 runs 16 residues. The CDR3, as DNA: TGTGCCAGCAGCCAAGATTTGGGGACAGGCAATCAGCCCCAGCATTTT. Its protein is CASSQDLGTGNQPQHF.

The rearrangement links TRBV7-2 to TRBJ2-2; D is unclear. The ends were cut back, 3 bases at V and 1 base at J, with 6 bases in the middle. The CDR3 has 14 residues. Per germline, CDR1 SGHTA and CDR2 FQGNSA. CDR3 nucleotides: TGTGCCAGCAGCTTCCAAGTGAACACCGGGGAGCTGTTTTTT. Translation gives CASSFQVNTGELFF. The full variable domain, completed using reference TRBV7-2 and TRBJ2-2, is GAGVSQSPSNKVTEKGKDVELRCDPISGHTALYWYRQSLGQGLEFLIYFQGNSAPDKSGLPSDRFSAERTGGSVSTLTIQRTQQEDSAVYLCASSFQVNTGELFFGEGSRLTVL.

This clonotype was picked up a small number of times. V is TRBV5-1 and J is TRBJ1-1, with a tentative D call TRBD1 (5 bases). The CDR3 is 12 amino acids. Germline CDR1 is SGHRS and CDR2 is YFSETQ. V was clipped by 2 bases and J by 6 bases, with 8 bases between them. The CDR3 sequence is CASSFPGPEAFF. In nucleotides, the CDR3 is TGCGCCAGCAGCTTCCCAGGGCCTGAAGCTTTCTTT.

The genes are TRBV9 and TRBJ1-2; 11 nucleotides line up with TRBD1. Trimming at V came to 4 bases and at J to 8 bases, leaving 13 bases not matched to a gene. From germline, CDR1 is SGDLS and CDR2 YYNGEE. The CDR3 length is 16 residues. CDR3 nucleotides: TGTGCCAGCAGCCCCCACGGTCGGGGACAGGGGGTAGGCTACACCTTC. Its protein product is CASSPHGRGQGVGYTF.

The chain uses TRBV10-3 and TRBJ2-1; no definite D call. The germline CDR1 and CDR2 sequences are ENHRY and SYGVKD. The CDR3 has 13 residues. The V end was cut by 2 bases, the J end by 5 bases, with 7 bases between. CDR3 sequence (DNA): TGTGCCATCAGTGAGGTCTCACACAATGAGCAGTTCTTC. Residues: CAISEVSHNEQFF.

The rearrangement links TRBV30 to TRBJ2-3; D gene uncertain. V was shortened by 3 bases and J by 5 bases, with 9 bases between the two germline ends. The CDR3 loop spans 12 amino acids. In germline, CDR1 is GTSNPN, CDR2 SVGIG (reference sequence). CDR3 DNA: TGTGCCTGGAGACGGGCAGGAGATACGCAGTATTTT. It specifies CAWRRAGDTQYF.

V and J are TRBV7-2 and TRBJ2-3; unclear D gene. Germline CDR1 is SGHTA and CDR2 is FQGNSA. This CDR3 comprises 12 residues. The V end was cut by 10 bases, the J end by 10 bases, with 18 bases between. CDR3 DNA sequence: TGTGCCACCGCCCTTCGGGTCCCCCCGCAGTATTTT. This gives the protein CATALRVPPQYF.

This chain links TRBV20-1 with TRBJ2-3, with D maybe TRBD1 (5 bases). The V end was cut by 3 bases, the J end by 9 bases, with 10 bases between. The germline gives CDR1 DFQATT, CDR2 SNEGSKA (reference sequence). This CDR3 has 11 residues. CDR3 sequence reads: CSARGLYTQYF. DNA of the CDR3: TGCAGTGCTAGGGGGCTGTACACGCAGTATTTT.

The table lists this clonotype with a few counts. The DNA for the CDR3 is TGTGCCAGCAGCAGGACAGGGGTGCCCTCCTACAATGAGCAGTTCTTC. This encodes CASSRTGVPSYNEQFF. The chain has TRBV7-2 and TRBJ2-1; 9 nucleotides line up with TRBD1. The junction had 5 bases not matched to a gene; V was cut back by 5 bases and J by 0 bases. The V gene's germline CDR1 is SGHTA and CDR2 FQGNSA. The CDR3 is 16 amino acids.

The chain recombines TRBV20-1 with TRBJ1-5; D ambiguous. Germline V gene lookup returns CDR1 DFQATT and CDR2 SNEGSKA (reference sequence). The germline V and J ends were trimmed by 3 bases and 6 bases, with 12 bases remaining between them. The CDR3 sequence is 13 residues long. CDR3 nucleotides: TGCAGTGCTAGTGTTGAGAGGGCTCAGCCCCAGCATTTT. This codes for CSASVERAQPQHF.

This clonotype showed up just a few times. This chain links TRBV27 with TRBJ2-2; no firm D call. Germline V lookup: CDR1 MNHEY, CDR2 SMNVEV (reference sequence). This CDR3 comprises 12 residues. The V end was cut by 4 bases, the J end by 11 bases, with 11 bases between. The chain's CDR3 is CASSSSDGELFF. CDR3 sequence (DNA): TGTGCCAGCAGTTCGTCGGACGGTGAGCTGTTTTTT.

The chain is built from TRBV25-1 and TRBJ2-2; TRBD2 is a possible D gene (6 bases). The CDR3 totals 14 residues. Trimming pared 3 bases from V and 3 bases from J, leaving 8 bases between. Germline V lookup: CDR1 MGHDK, CDR2 SYGVNS. The CDR3 is CASSDGGYTGELFF. DNA of the CDR3: TGTGCCAGCAGTGATGGGGGGTACACCGGGGAGCTGTTTTTT.